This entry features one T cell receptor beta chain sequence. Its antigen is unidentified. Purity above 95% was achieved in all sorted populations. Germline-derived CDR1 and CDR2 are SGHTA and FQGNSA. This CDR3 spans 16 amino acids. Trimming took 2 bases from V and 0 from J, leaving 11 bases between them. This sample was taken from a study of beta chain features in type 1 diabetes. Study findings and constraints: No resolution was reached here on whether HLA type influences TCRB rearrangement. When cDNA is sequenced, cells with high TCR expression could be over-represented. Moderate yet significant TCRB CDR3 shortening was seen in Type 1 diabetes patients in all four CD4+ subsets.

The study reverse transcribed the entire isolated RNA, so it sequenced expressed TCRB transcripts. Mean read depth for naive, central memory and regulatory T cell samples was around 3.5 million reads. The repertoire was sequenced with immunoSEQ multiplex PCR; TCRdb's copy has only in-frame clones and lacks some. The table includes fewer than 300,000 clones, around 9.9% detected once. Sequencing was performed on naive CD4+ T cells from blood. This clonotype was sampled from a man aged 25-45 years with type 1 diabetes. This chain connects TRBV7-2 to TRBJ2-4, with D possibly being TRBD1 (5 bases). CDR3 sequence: CASSLLRTIAKNIQYF. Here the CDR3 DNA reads TGTGCCAGCAGCTTACTAAGGACAATAGCCAAAAACATTCAGTACTTC.